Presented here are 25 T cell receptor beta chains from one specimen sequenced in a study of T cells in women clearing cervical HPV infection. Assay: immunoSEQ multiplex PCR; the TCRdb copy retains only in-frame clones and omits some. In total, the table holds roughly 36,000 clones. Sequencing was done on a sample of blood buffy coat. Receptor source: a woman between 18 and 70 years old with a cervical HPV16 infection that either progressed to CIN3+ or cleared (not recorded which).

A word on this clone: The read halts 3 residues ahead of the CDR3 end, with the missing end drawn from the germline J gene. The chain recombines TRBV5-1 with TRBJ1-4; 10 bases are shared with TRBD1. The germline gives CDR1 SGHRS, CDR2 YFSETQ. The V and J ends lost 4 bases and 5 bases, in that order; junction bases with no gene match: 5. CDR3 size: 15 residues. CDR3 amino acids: CASSVVTGGNEKLFF. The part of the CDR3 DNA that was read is TGCGCCAGCAGCGTAGTGACAGGGGGCAATGAAAAA.

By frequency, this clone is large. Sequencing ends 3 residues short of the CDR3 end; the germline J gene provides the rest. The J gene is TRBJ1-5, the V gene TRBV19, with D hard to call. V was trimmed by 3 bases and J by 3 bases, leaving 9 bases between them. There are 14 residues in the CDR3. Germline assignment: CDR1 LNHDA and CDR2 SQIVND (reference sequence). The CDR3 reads CASSMRGLNQPQHF. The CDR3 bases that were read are TGTGCCAGTAGTATGCGGGGTCTCAATCAGCCC.

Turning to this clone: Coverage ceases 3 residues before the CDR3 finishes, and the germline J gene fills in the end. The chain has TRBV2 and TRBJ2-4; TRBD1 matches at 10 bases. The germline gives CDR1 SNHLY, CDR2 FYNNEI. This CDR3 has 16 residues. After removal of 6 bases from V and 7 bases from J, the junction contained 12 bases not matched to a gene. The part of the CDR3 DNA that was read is TGTGCCAGCAGGGGGACAGGGGAAACCATAACCAACATT. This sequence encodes CASRGTGETITNI. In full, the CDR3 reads CASRGTGETITNIQYF. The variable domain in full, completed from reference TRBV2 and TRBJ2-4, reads EPEVTQTPSHQVTQMGQEVILRCVPISNHLYFYWYRQILGQKVEFLVSFYNNEISEKSEIFDDQFSVERPDGSNFTLKIRSTKLEDSAMYFCASRGTGETITNIQYFGAGTRLSVL.

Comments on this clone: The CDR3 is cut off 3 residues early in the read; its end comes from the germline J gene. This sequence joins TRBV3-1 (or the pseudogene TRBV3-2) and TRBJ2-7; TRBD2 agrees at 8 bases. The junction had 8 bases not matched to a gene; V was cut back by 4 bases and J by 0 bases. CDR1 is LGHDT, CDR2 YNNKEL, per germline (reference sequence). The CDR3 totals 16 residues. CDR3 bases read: TGTGCCAGCAGCCCTGGGGTAGCGGGAAGCTCCTACGAG. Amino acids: CASSPGVAGSSYE. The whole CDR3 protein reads CASSPGVAGSSYEQYF.

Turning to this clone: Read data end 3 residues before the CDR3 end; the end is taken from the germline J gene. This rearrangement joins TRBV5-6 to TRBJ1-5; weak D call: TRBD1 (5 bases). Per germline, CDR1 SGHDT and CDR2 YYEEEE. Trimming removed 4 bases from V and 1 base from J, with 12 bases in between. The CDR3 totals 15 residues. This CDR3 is CASSAGLQSNQPQHF. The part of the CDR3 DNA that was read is TGTGCCAGCAGCGCGGGACTCCAGAGCAATCAGCCC.

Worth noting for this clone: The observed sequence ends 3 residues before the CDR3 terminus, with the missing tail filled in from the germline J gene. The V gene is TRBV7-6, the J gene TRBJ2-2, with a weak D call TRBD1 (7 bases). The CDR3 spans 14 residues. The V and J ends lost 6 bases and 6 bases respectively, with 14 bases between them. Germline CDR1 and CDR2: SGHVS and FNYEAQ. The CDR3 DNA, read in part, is TGTGCCAGCAGTCAGCAGGGGGGTCCCGGGGAG. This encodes CASSQQGGPGE. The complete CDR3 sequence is CASSQQGGPGELFF.

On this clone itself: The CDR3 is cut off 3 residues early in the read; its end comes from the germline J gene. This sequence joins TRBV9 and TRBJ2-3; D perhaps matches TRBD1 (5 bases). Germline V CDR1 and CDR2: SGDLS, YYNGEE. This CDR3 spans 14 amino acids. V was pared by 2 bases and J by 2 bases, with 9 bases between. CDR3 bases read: TGTGCCAGCAGCGTTGACAGCTACACAGATACG. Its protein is CASSVDSYTDT. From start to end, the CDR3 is CASSVDSYTDTQYF.

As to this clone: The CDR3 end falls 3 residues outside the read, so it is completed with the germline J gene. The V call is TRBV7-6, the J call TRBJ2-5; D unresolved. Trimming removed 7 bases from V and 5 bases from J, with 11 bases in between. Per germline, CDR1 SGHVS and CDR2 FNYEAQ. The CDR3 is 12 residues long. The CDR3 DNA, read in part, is TGTGCCAGCATCCCCCGGTCGGAGACC. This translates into CASIPRSET. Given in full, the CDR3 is CASIPRSETQYF.

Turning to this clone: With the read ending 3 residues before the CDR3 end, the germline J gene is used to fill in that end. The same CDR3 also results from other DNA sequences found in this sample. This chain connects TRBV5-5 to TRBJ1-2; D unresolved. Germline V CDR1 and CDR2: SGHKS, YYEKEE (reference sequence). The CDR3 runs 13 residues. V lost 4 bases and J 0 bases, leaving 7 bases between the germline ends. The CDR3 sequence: CASSPQANYGYTF. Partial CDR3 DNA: TGTGCCAGCAGCCCCCAGGCTAACTATGGC.

The CDR3 sequence: CASSLSGNTGELFF. The covered CDR3 bases are TGCGCCAGCAGCCTTAGCGGGAACACCGGGGAG. This chain joins TRBV10-2 and TRBJ2-2, with a weak D call TRBD2 (6 bases). With the read ending 3 residues before the CDR3 end, the germline J gene is used to fill in that end. Germline CDR1 reads WSHSY; CDR2 reads SAAADI. The CDR3 loop spans 14 amino acids. V was pared by 6 bases and J by 1 base, with 9 bases between.

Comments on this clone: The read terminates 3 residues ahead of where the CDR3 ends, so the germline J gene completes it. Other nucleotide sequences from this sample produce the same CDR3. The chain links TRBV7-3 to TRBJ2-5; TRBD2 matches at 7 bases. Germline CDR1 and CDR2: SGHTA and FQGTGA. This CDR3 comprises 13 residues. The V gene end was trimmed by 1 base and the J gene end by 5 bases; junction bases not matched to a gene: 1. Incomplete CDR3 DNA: TGTGCCAGCAGCTTAAGGGAGGGGGAGACC. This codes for CASSLREGET. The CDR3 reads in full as CASSLREGETQYF.

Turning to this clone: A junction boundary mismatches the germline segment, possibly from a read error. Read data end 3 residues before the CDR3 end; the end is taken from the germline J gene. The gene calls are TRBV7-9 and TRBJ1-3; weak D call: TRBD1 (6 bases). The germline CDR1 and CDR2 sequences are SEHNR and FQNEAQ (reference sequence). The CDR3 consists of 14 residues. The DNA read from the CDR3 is TGTGCCAGCAGTTTAGGGACATCTGGAAACACC. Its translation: CASSLGTSGNT. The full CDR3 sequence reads CASSLGTSGNTIYF.

CDR3 residues: CASSLPGQIYEQYF. The CDR3 DNA, read in part, is TGTGCCAGCAGCTTACCGGGACAGATTTACGAG. The chain combines TRBV11-2 with TRBJ2-7; 7 nucleotides agree with TRBD1. The CDR3 end lies 3 residues beyond the end of the read and is filled in from the germline J gene. Per germline, CDR1 SGHAT and CDR2 FQNNGV. The CDR3 loop spans 14 amino acids. V gave up 2 bases and J gave up 4 bases; unmatched junction bases: 5.

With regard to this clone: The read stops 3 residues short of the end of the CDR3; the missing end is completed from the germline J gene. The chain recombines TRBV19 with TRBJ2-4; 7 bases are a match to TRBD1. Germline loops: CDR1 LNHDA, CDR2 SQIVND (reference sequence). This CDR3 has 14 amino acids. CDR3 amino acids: CASNPTGTYYGQYF. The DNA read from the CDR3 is TGTGCCAGTAACCCGACAGGGACCTACTATGGT.

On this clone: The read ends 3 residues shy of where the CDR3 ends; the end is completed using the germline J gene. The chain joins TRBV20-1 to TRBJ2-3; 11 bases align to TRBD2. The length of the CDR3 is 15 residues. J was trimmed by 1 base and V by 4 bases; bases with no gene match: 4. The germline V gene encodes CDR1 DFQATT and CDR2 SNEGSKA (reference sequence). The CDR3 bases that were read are TGCAGTGCTAACCCGACTAGCGGGGGCACAGATACG. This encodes CSANPTSGGTDT. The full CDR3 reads CSANPTSGGTDTQYF.

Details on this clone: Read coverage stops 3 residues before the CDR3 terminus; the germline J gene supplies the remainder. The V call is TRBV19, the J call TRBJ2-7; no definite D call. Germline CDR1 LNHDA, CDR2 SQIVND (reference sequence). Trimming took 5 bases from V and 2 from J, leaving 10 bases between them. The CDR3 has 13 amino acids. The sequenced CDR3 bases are TGTGCCAGTAGTGTTACAGTGACCTACGAG. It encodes CASSVTVTYE. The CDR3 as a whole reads CASSVTVTYEQYF.

The DNA read from the CDR3 is TGTGCCAGCAGTTTAGCGGGAGGGCCTTACGAG. Translation gives CASSLAGGPYE. The complete CDR3 sequence is CASSLAGGPYEQYF. The chain recombines TRBV9 with TRBJ2-7; 11 bases match TRBD2. The CDR3 extends 3 residues past the end of the read, so its final part is completed from the germline J gene. The ends lost 5 bases at V and 4 bases at J; junction bases unmatched: 5. CDR1 and CDR2 (germline): SGDLS, YYNGEE. The CDR3 consists of 14 residues.

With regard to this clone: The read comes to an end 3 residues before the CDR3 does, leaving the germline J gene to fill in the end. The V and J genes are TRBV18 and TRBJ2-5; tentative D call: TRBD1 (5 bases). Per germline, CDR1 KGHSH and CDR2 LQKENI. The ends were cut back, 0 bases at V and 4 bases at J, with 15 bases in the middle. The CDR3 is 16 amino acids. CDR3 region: CASSPPVYQGTETQYF. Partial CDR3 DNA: TGTGCCAGCTCACCACCCGTATACCAGGGTACAGAGACC.

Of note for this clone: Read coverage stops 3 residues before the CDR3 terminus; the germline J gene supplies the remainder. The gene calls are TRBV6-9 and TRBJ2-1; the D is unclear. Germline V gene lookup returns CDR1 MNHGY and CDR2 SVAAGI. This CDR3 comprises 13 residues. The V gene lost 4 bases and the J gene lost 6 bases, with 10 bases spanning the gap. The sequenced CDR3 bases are TGTGCCAGCAGTTCTAGATTGGTCAATGAG. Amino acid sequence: CASSSRLVNE. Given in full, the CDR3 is CASSSRLVNEQFF.

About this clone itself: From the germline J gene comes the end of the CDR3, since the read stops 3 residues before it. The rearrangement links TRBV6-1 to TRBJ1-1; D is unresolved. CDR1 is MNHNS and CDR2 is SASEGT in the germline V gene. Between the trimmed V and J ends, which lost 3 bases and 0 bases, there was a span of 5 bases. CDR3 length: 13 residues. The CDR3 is CASSEHLNTEAFF. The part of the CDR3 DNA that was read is TGTGCCAGCAGTGAGCACTTGAACACTGAA.

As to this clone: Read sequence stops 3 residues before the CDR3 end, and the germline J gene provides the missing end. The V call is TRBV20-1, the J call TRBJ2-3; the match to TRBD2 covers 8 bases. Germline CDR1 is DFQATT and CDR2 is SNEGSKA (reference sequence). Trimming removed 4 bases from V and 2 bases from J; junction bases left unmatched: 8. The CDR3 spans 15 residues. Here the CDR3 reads CSATPGLAHTDTQYF. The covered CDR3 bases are TGCAGTGCTACCCCCGGACTAGCCCACACAGATACG.

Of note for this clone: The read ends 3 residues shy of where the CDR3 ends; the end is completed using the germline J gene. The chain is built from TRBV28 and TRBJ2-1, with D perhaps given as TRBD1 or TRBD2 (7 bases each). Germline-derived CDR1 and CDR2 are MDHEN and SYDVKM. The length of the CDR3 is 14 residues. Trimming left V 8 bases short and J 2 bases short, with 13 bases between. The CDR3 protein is CASARGRAYNEQFF. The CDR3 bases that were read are TGTGCCAGCGCCAGGGGGAGGGCCTACAATGAG.

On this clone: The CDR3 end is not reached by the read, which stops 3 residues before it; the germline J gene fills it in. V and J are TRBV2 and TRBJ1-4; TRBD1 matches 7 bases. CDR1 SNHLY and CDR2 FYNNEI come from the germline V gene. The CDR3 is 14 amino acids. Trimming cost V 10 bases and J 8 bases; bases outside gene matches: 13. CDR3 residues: CAILTGEVGEKLFF. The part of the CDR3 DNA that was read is TGTGCCATCTTAACAGGGGAAGTGGGAGAAAAA. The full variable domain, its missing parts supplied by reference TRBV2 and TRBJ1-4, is EPEVTQTPSHQVTQMGQEVILRCVPISNHLYFYWYRQILGQKVEFLVSFYNNEISEKSEIFDDQFSVERPDGSNFTLKIRSTKLEDSAMYFCAILTGEVGEKLFFGSGTQLSVL.

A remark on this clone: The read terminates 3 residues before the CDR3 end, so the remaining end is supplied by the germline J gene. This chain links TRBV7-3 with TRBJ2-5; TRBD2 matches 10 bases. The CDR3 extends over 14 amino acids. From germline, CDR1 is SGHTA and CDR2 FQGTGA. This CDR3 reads CASSRTSGTDTQYF. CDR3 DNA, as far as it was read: TGTGCCAGCAGCAGGACTAGCGGCACAGATACC.

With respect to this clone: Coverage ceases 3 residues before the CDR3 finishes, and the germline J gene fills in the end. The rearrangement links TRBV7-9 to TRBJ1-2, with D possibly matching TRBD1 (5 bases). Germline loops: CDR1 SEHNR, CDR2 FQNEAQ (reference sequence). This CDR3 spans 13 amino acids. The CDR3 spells CASSLRGIYDYTF. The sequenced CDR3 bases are TGTGCCAGCAGCTTAAGGGGAATCTACGAC.